This TCR beta chain is from a study of chemoradiotherapy in HPV16-positive cancers (dated by TCRdb to the early 2020s). Study-wide context: Candidate HPV-specific T-cell clones and common TCR motifs were defined by functional T-cell assays performed on cells from a couple of HPV16-positive patients. The study asked whether T-cell immunity against the HPV oncoproteins E6 and E7 changes during chemoradiotherapy and whether it affects survival. Next, the candidate HPV-specific TCRs and motifs were followed in TCR repertoires from around 93 patients with HPV-related cancers.

V is pruned by 4 bases and J by 3 bases, leaving 14 bases of the junction without a gene match. CDR1 and CDR2 are read off the germline V gene as SNHLY and FYNNEI. From its cysteine to its phenylalanine, the CDR3 spans 18 amino acids. The CDR3 DNA has 54 bases and is translated from base 1. Worth noting for this clone: No cognate antigen has been identified for it. One base away there is no much larger clone; base qualities are not given.

General conclusions and limits of the study: In HPV16-positive patients, expansion of HPV-responsive T cells during chemoradiotherapy was found to be associated with improved recurrence-free survival. Expansion of candidate HPV-specific clones and E7-related TCR motifs was observed in the tumor microenvironment during treatment, whereas no such expansion was observed for non-HPV-specific T cells. The survival association was reported for HPV16-positive patients, and the functional definition of HPV-specific T cells was derived from only a couple of HPV16-positive patients.

Library construction relied on the immunoSEQ multiplex PCR assay. TCRdb obtained this table from immuneACCESS and retained in-frame rearrangements with V and J assigned. These tables miss some clones; where compared with another copy, unresolved V genes account for less than half of the shortfall, and the remainder is unexplained. The sample table holds about 21,000 clones, of which approximately 86% were seen once. Around 4.9% of the sample is in the top ten clones. Repertoires were sampled repeatedly over the course of chemoradiotherapy, so clonal expansion could be followed in the tumor microenvironment.

Sequences were derived from blood, sampled from a patient who underwent chemoradiotherapy. This TCR was recovered from a human donor with HPV-associated anogenital cancer. Recombination linked TRBV2 to TRBJ2-5, with TRBD2 matching 10 junction bases. The bases read TGTGCCAGCAGTGGCCTGGCGGGGAGCGGGGGGGCAGAAGAGACCCAGTACTTC. Its protein product is CASSGLAGSGGAEETQYF. Where the CDR3 stops, the reference TRBV2 and TRBJ2-5 genes take over; the full variable domain is EPEVTQTPSHQVTQMGQEVILRCVPISNHLYFYWYRQILGQKVEFLVSFYNNEISEKSEIFDDQFSVERPDGSNFTLKIRSTKLEDSAMYFCASSGLAGSGGAEETQYFGPGTRLLVL.